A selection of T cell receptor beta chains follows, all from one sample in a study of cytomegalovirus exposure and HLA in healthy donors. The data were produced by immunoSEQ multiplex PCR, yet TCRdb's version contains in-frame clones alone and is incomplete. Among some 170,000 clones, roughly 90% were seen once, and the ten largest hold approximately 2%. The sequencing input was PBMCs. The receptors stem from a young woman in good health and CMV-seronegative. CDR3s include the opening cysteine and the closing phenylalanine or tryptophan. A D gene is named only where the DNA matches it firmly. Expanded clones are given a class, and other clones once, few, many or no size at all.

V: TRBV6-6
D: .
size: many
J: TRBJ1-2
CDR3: CASSYPQNRYGYTF
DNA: TGTGCCAGCAGTTACCCTCAGAATCGCTATGGCTACACCTTC

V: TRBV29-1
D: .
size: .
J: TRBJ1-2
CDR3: CSVESTTGYGYTF
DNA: TGCAGCGTTGAATCTACAACAGGATATGGCTACACCTTC

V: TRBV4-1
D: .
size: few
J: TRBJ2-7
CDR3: CASSPERYPYEQYF
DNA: TGCGCCAGCAGCCCCGAGAGGTATCCCTACGAGCAGTACTTC

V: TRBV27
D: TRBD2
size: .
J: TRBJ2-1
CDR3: CASSFGTSGGNEQFF
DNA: TGTGCCAGCAGTTTTGGGACTAGCGGGGGCAATGAGCAGTTCTTC

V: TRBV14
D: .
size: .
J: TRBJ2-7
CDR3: CASSYRGEQYF
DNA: TGTGCCAGCAGCTATAGGGGCGAGCAGTACTTC

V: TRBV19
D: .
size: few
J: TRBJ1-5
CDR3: CASDRSGNQPQHF
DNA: TGTGCCAGTGATCGGTCGGGCAATCAGCCCCAGCATTTT

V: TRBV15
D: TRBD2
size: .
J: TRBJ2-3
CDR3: CATSRDPSGGAGDTQYF
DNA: TGTGCCACCAGCAGAGATCCTAGCGGGGGGGCCGGGGATACGCAGTATTTT

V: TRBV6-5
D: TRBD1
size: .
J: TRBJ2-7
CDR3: CASSASGTGVYEQYF
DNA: TGTGCCAGCAGTGCAAGCGGGACAGGGGTATACGAGCAGTACTTC

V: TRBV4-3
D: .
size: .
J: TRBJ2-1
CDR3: CASSPGFASNEQFF
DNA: TGCGCCAGCAGCCCCGGGTTCGCGAGCAATGAGCAGTTCTTC

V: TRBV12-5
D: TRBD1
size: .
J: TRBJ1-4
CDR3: CASERDRGEKLFF
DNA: TGTGCTAGTGAAAGGGACAGGGGAGAAAAACTGTTTTTT

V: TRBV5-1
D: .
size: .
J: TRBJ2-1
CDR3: CASSFETGRHNEQFF
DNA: TGCGCCAGCAGCTTTGAGACAGGGAGGCACAATGAGCAGTTCTTC

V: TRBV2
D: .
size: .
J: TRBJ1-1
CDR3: CASRLTGPEAFF
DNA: TGTGCCAGCAGATTAACAGGGCCTGAAGCTTTCTTT

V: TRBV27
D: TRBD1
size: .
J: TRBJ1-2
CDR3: CASRKPGQGGYGYTF
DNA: TGTGCCAGCAGAAAACCGGGACAGGGAGGATACGGCTACACCTTC

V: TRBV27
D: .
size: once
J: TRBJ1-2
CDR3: CASSLSKAGDSNYGYTF
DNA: TGTGCCAGCAGTTTATCGAAAGCGGGAGACTCAAACTATGGCTACACCTTC